This TCR beta chain was observed in a study of blood T cell repertoires in COVID-19. The germline V gene has CDR1 SGHAT and CDR2 FQDESV (reference sequence). The CDR3 consists of 15 residues. The V segment lost 2 bases and the J segment 2 bases; nucleotides outside the gene matches: 6. Source study methods: By means of reference gene primer amplification, nucleated cell counts were estimated. TCRdb's table, derived via immunoSEQ multiplex PCR, lists solely in-frame clones and lacks some. Clone size and V and J calls were adopted from that table, with D and trimming inferred from the DNA. The repertoire has some 240,000 clones, approximately 90% of them found once; the top ten carry over 0.75%.

The receptor was isolated from a man aged 55 to 70 with COVID-19, enrolled during active disease. The sequenced material came from peripheral blood. The V gene is TRBV11-1, the J gene TRBJ2-7, with 7 bases lining up with TRBD1. CDR3 sequence reads: CASSLPRQGTYEQYF. As DNA, the CDR3 is TGTGCCAGCAGCTTACCCCGACAGGGTACCTACGAGCAGTACTTC.